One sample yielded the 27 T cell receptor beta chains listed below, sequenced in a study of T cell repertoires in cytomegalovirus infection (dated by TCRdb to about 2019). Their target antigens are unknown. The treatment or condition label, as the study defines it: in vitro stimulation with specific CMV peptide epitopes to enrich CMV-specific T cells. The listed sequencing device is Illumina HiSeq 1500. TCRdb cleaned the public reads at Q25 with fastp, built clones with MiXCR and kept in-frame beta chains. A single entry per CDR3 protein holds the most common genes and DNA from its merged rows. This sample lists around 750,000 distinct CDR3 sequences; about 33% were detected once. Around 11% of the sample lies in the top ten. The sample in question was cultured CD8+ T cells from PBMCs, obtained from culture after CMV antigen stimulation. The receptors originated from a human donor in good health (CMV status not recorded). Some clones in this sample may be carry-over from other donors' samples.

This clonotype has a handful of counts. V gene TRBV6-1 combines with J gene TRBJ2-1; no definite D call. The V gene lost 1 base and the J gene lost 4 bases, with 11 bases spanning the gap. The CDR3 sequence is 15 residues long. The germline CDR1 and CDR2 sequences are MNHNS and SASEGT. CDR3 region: CASSEETGDYNEQFF. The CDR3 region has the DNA TGTGCCAGCAGTGAAGAAACCGGTGATTACAATGAGCAGTTCTTC.

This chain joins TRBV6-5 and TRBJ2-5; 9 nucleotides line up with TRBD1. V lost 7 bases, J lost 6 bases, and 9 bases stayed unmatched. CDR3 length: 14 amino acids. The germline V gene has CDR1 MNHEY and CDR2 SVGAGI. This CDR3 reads CASTSTGGRKTQYF. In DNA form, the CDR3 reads TGTGCCAGCACCTCAACAGGGGGCAGGAAGACCCAGTACTTC.

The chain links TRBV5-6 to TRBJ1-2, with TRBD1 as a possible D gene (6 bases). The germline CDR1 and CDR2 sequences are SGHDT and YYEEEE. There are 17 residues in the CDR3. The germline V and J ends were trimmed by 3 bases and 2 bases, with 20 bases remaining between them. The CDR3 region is CASSSGGPWRLNYGYTF. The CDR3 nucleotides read TGTGCCAGCAGCTCGGGGGGCCCTTGGAGACTGAACTATGGCTACACCTTC.

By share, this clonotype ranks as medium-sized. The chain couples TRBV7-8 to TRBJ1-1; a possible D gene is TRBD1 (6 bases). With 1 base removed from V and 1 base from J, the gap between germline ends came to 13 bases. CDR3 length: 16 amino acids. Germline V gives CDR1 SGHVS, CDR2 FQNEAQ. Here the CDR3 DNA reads TGTGCCAGCAGCTTAGGGAACAGGGCGCAGAACACTGAAGCTTTCTTT. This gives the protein CASSLGNRAQNTEAFF.

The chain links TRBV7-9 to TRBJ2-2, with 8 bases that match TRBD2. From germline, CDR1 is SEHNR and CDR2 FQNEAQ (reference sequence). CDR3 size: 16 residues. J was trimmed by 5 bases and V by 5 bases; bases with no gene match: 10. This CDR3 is CASSPKRAGVTGELFF. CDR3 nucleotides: TGTGCCAGCAGCCCCAAGAGAGCGGGGGTTACCGGGGAGCTGTTTTTT. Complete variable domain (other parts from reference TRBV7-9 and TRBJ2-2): DTGVSQNPRHKITKRGQNVTFRCDPISEHNRLYWYRQTLGQGPEFLTYFQNEAQLEKSRLLSDRFSAERPKGSFSTLEIQRTEQGDSAMYLCASSPKRAGVTGELFFGEGSRLTVL.

The CDR3 coding sequence is TGTGCCAGCAGTACCCCCCCTAGCGGGGCCCAAGAGACCCAGTACTTC. Amino acid sequence: CASSTPPSGAQETQYF. This sequence joins TRBV7-6 and TRBJ2-5; TRBD2 matches at 9 bases. V lost 6 bases to trimming and J lost 1 base; unmatched junction nucleotides: 9. CDR1 is SGHVS and CDR2 is FNYEAQ in the germline V gene. This CDR3 comprises 16 residues.

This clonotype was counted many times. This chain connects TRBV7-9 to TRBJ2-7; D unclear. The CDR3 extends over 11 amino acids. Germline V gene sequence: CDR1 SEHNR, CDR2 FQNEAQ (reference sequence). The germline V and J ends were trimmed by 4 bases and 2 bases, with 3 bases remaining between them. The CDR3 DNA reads TGTGCCAGCAGCTCCACCTACGAGCAGTACTTC. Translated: CASSSTYEQYF.

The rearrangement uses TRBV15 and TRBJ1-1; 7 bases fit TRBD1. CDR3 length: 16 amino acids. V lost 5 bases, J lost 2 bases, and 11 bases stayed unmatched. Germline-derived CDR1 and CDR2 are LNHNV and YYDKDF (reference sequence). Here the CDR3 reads CATSRNFWTGNTEAFF. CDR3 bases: TGTGCCACCAGCCGGAACTTCTGGACAGGCAACACTGAAGCTTTCTTT.

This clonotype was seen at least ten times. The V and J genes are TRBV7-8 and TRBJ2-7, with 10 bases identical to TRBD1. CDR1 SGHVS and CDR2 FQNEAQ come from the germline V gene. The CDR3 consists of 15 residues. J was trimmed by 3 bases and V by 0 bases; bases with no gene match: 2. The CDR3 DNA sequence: TGTGCCAGCAGCTTAGCTCGGACAGGGGGCTACGAGCAGTACTTC. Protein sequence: CASSLARTGGYEQYF.

This chain's CDR3 is CASSLAMGLSSYNEQFF. The CDR3 DNA reads TGTGCCAGCAGCTTAGCGATGGGCTTGAGCTCCTACAATGAGCAGTTCTTC. The chain is built from TRBV7-8 and TRBJ2-1; D is unresolved. V was shortened by 0 bases and J by 0 bases, with 12 bases between the two germline ends. This CDR3 region has 17 residues. Germline V gene data show CDR1 as SGHVS and CDR2 as FQNEAQ.

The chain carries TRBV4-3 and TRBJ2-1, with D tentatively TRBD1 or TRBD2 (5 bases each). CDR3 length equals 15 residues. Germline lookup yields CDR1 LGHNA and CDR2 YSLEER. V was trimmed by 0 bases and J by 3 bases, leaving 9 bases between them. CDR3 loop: CASSQDHGGYNEQFF. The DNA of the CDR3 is TGCGCCAGCAGCCAAGATCATGGGGGCTACAATGAGCAGTTCTTC.

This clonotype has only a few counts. Here the CDR3 reads CSASLPGKGEKLFF. Here the CDR3 DNA reads TGCAGTGCCTCCCTCCCTGGGAAAGGGGAAAAACTGTTTTTT. This rearrangement joins TRBV20-1 to TRBJ1-4, with unresolved D. CDR3 length: 14 amino acids. V was pared by 6 bases and J by 8 bases, with 19 bases between. Germline CDR1 DFQATT, CDR2 SNEGSKA (reference sequence).

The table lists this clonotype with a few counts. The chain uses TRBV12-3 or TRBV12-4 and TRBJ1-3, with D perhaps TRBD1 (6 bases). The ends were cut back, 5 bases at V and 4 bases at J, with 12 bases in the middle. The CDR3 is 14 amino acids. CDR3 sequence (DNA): TGTGCCAGCAGTGAACAGGGTTACGGAAACACCATATATTTT. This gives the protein CASSEQGYGNTIYF.

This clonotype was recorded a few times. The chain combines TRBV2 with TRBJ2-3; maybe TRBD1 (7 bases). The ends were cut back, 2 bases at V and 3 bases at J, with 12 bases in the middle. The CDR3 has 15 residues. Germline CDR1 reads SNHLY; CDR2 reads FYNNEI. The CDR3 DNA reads TGTGCCAGCAGTGAACAGGGGGGCCCGACAGATACGCAGTATTTT. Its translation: CASSEQGGPTDTQYF.

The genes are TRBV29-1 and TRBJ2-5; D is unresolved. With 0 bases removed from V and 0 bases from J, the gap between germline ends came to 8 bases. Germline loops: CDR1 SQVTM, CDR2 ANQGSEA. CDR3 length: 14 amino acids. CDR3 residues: CSVEDPRNQETQYF. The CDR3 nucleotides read TGCAGCGTTGAAGATCCCAGGAACCAAGAGACCCAGTACTTC.

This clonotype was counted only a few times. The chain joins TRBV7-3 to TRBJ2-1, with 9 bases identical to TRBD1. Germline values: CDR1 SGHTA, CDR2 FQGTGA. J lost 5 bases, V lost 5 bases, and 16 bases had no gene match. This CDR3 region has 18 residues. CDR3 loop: CASSPSGTGLLQDNEQFF. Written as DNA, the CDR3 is TGTGCCAGCAGCCCCTCCGGGACAGGGCTTCTTCAAGACAATGAGCAGTTCTTC.

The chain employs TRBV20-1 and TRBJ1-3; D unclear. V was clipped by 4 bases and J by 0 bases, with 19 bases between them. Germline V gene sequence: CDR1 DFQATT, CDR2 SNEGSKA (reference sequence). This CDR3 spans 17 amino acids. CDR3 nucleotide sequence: TGCAGTGCTATCCAGAGAGGAATCAGGAGCTCTGGAAACACCATATATTTT. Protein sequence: CSAIQRGIRSSGNTIYF.

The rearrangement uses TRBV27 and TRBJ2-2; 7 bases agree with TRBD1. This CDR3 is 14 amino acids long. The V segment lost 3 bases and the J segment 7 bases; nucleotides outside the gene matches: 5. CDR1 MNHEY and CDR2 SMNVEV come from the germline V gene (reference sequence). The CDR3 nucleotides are TGTGCCAGCAGTTTCCGGGACAGCTACGGGGAGCTGTTTTTT. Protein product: CASSFRDSYGELFF.

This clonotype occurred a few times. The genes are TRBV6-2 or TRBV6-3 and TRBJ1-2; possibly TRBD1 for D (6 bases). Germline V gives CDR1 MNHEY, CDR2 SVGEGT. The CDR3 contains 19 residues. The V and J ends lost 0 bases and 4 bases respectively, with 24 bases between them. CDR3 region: CASSYSSPSGGGVPYGYTF. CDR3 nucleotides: TGTGCCAGCAGTTACTCGAGCCCCTCCGGGGGCGGTGTCCCCTATGGCTACACCTTC.

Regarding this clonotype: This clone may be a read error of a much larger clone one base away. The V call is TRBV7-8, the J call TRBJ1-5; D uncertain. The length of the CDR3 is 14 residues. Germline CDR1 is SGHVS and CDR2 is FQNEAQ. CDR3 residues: CTSSLRGDGQPQHF. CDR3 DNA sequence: TGTACCAGCAGCTTACGAGGCGACGGTCAGCCCCAGCATTTT.

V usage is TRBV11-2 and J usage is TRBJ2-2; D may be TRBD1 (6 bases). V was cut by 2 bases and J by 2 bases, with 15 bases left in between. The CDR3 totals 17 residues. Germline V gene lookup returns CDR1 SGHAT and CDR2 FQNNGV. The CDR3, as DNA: TGTGCCAGCAGCTTATGGCGGAAGGACAGAAACACCGGGGAGCTGTTTTTT. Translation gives CASSLWRKDRNTGELFF.

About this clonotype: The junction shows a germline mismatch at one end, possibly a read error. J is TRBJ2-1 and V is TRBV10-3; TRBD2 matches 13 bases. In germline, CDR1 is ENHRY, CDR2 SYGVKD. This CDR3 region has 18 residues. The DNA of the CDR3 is TGTCCCATCGGACTAGCGGGGGCCCCCACTAAGGCCTACAATGAGCAGTTCTTC. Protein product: CPIGLAGAPTKAYNEQFF.

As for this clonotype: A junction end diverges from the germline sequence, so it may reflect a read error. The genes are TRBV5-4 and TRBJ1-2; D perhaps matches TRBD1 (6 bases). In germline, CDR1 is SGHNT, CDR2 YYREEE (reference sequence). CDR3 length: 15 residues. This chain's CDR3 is CVSTQKGGTRGGYTF. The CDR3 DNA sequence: TGTGTCAGCACCCAAAAAGGGGGTACACGGGGAGGCTACACCTTC.

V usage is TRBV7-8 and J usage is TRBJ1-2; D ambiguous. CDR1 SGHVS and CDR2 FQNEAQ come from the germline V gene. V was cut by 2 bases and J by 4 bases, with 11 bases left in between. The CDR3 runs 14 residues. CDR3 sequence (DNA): TGTGCCAGCAGCTTACCCGACACTCGCTATGGCTACACCTTC. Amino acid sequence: CASSLPDTRYGYTF.

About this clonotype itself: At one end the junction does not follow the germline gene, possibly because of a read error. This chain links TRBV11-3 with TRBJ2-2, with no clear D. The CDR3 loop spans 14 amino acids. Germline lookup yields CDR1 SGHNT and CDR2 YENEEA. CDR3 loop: CASCLEPRTGELFF. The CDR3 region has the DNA TGTGCCAGCTGCTTAGAGCCGCGCACCGGGGAGCTGTTTTTT.

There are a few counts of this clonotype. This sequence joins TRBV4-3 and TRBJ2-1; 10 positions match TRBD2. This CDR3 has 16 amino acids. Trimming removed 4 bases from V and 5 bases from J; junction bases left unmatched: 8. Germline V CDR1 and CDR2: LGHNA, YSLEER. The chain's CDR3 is CASSPKRGGRDNEQFF. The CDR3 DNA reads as TGCGCCAGCAGCCCCAAGCGGGGGGGCCGAGACAATGAGCAGTTCTTC.

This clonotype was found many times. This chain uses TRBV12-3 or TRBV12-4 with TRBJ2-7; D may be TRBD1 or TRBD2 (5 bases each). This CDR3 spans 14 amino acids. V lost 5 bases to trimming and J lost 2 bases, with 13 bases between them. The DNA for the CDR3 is TGTGCCAGCAGTGATTCGGGACGGACCTACGAGCAGTACTTC. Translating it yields CASSDSGRTYEQYF.